The entry below describes one T cell receptor beta chain. Its antigen is currently unknown. This was the immunoSEQ v3.0 assay at survey level. Data came from immunoSEQ multiplex PCR; TCRdb stores just in-frame clones and leaves some out. The data show roughly 16,000 clones, with around 80% seen just once and 20% to 25% held by the top ten. The sample is drawn from a study of long-term antiretroviral therapy in people with HIV. CDR3 size: 12 residues. V gave up 8 bases and J gave up 2 bases, with 10 bases separating them. Germline CDR1 MNHNY, CDR2 SVGAGI (reference sequence). Notes on the study in general: Information on adherence, resistance and therapy changes was unavailable. Compared with controls, HIV repertoires showed narrower CDR3 length ranges. Blood dates from 2004 to 2017, possibly under older ART regimens.

The sample consisted of unsorted PBMCs, taken 2.1 years after starting antiretroviral therapy. This receptor was obtained from a man aged 35-49 years with HIV. The rearrangement links TRBV6-6 to TRBJ2-7; D may correspond to TRBD1 or TRBD2 (5 bases each). The CDR3 loop reads CASSRGAYEQYF. The CDR3 DNA reads as TGTGCCAGCTCCCGAGGGGCCTACGAGCAGTACTTC.